This passage covers 15 T cell receptor beta chains from one sample sequenced in a study of blood T cells in healthy people across ages. PCR was performed a second time for about 7 to 11 cycles using a sample-barcoded 5' primer and a J-beta primer mix. TCRdb processed the 5' RACE reads anew with MiXCR; each CDR3 protein has one entry. The sample shows over 600,000 distinct CDR3 sequences, 46% of them seen only once. Sequencing input: blood. The receptors derive from a man older than 75 in good health.

This clonotype was detected a few times. This may be a read error, as it is one base from a much larger clone. The chain carries TRBV20-1 and TRBJ2-7; 8 bases fit TRBD2. Germline CDR1 DFQATT, CDR2 SNEGSKA (reference sequence). V was pared by 6 bases and J by 6 bases, with 13 bases of the junction left unmatched. CDR3 length: 14 residues. The CDR3 spells CSAPSGSSVGEQYF. The CDR3 DNA follows: TGCAGTGCACCAAGCGGGAGCTCTGTCGGCGAGCAGTACTTC.

The V and J genes are TRBV25-1 and TRBJ2-7; TRBD2 might be the D (5 bases). Germline lookup yields CDR1 MGHDK and CDR2 SYGVNS. This CDR3 comprises 16 residues. V was pared by 1 base and J by 3 bases, with 16 bases between. CDR3 protein: CASSEFGNRGYYEQYF. The CDR3 DNA sequence: TGTGCCAGCAGTGAATTTGGGAACCGGGGTTACTACGAGCAGTACTTC.

V and J are TRBV20-1 and TRBJ1-5, with D perhaps matching TRBD1 (5 bases). This CDR3 is built from 13 residues. Germline V lookup: CDR1 DFQATT, CDR2 SNEGSKA (reference sequence). Trimming removed 4 bases from V and 3 bases from J, with 10 bases in between. The CDR3 DNA sequence: TGCAGTGCTAAAGCGGGGCTCAATCAGCCCCAGCATTTT. Its protein product is CSAKAGLNQPQHF.

The CDR3 nucleotides are TGCGCCAGCAGTGAGACCCAGGGGCTGAACACCGGGGAGCTGTTTTTT. Its translation: CASSETQGLNTGELFF. The gene calls are TRBV10-2 and TRBJ2-2; D may be TRBD1 (6 bases). Germline-derived CDR1 and CDR2 are WSHSY and SAAADI. The CDR3 extends over 16 amino acids. V dropped 2 bases and J dropped 1 base, with 11 bases sitting between them.

The chain links TRBV28 to TRBJ1-1; weak D call: TRBD1 (5 bases). The CDR3 is made up of 13 amino acids. Germline assignment: CDR1 MDHEN and CDR2 SYDVKM. Trimming took off 6 bases at V and 4 bases at J, with 12 bases between the two ends. DNA of the CDR3: TGTGCCAGCAGATTTACAGGAATCACTGAAGCTTTCTTT. Translating it yields CASRFTGITEAFF.

The chain recombines TRBV7-9 with TRBJ2-5; TRBD2 agrees at 7 bases. The J segment lost 0 bases and the V segment lost 5 bases, leaving 12 bases of the junction unmatched. The CDR3 runs 17 residues. Looked up from germline, CDR1 is SEHNR and CDR2 is FQNEAQ (reference sequence). DNA of the CDR3: TGTGCCAGCAGCCCGAGGGGAAGCGGGAACGACCAAGAGACCCAGTACTTC. This encodes CASSPRGSGNDQETQYF.

This clonotype has just a few counts. The chain couples TRBV7-8 to TRBJ2-3, with D unresolved. Germline V gene data show CDR1 as SGHVS and CDR2 as FQNEAQ. V lost 5 bases and J 2 bases, leaving 14 bases between the germline ends. The CDR3 extends over 15 amino acids. The CDR3 protein is CASSNPGPHTDTQYF. The CDR3 DNA reads as TGTGCCAGCAGCAACCCCGGGCCTCACACAGATACGCAGTATTTT. Based on the CDR3 plus reference TRBV7-8 and TRBJ2-3, the full variable domain is GAGVSQSPRYKVAKRGQDVALRCDPISGHVSLFWYQQALGQGPEFLTYFQNEAQLDKSGLPSDRFFAERPEGSVSTLKIQRTQQEDSAVYLCASSNPGPHTDTQYFGPGTRLTVL.

About this clonotype: The junction departs from germline at one end; a sequencing error may be responsible. The CDR3: CSVGQGALDYGYTF. The DNA of the CDR3 is TGCAGCGTTGGACAGGGGGCATTGGACTATGGTTACACCTTC. This chain joins TRBV29-1 and TRBJ1-2, with TRBD1 matching over 10 bases. This CDR3 is built from 14 residues. The germline gives CDR1 SQVTM, CDR2 ANQGSEA.

V is TRBV4-2 and J is TRBJ2-7, with a tentative D call TRBD1 (5 bases). Germline V gene lookup returns CDR1 LGHNA and CDR2 YNFKEQ. Trimming stripped 0 bases from V and 2 bases from J, with 14 bases between. The CDR3 covers 16 residues. The CDR3 spells CASSQDIITGAYEQYF. CDR3 DNA: TGTGCCAGCAGCCAAGATATTATCACAGGTGCCTACGAGCAGTACTTC.

This clonotype has a handful of counts. The chain couples TRBV6-5 to TRBJ2-7, with TRBD1 matching over 8 bases. After removal of 2 bases from V and 4 bases from J, the junction contained 7 bases not matched to a gene. CDR1 MNHEY and CDR2 SVGAGI come from the germline V gene. The CDR3 spans 15 residues. This CDR3 reads CASSYRTGRLYEQYF. CDR3 DNA sequence: TGTGCCAGCAGTTACCGGACAGGGAGGCTATACGAGCAGTACTTC.

The genes are TRBV7-2 and TRBJ1-6; D is undetermined. The germline gives CDR1 SGHTA, CDR2 FQGNSA. The V end was cut by 6 bases, the J end by 9 bases, with 15 bases between. The CDR3 covers 14 residues. CDR3 in amino acids: CASRVRGLVSPLHF. The CDR3 nucleotides read TGTGCCAGCAGAGTACGGGGATTGGTTTCACCCCTCCACTTT.

V and J are TRBV20-1 and TRBJ2-1, with 9 bases lining up with TRBD2. From germline, CDR1 is DFQATT and CDR2 SNEGSKA (reference sequence). The CDR3 length is 17 residues. Germline trimming cut 0 bases from V and 6 bases from J; bases unmatched to any gene: 12. The CDR3 DNA follows: TGCAGTGCTAGAGAAAGACGGATAGCGGGAGCTACCAATGAGCAGTTCTTC. Residues: CSARERRIAGATNEQFF.

This sequence joins TRBV20-1 and TRBJ1-1; a possible D gene is TRBD1 (6 bases). V was clipped by 5 bases and J by 4 bases, with 20 bases between them. The length of the CDR3 is 15 residues. The germline V gene has CDR1 DFQATT and CDR2 SNEGSKA (reference sequence). CDR3 DNA: TGCAGTGCTCCACTACCTGGGGGCGACGGCACTGAAGCTTTCTTT. This gives the protein CSAPLPGGDGTEAFF.

This clonotype came up once. V usage is TRBV6-2 or TRBV6-3 and J usage is TRBJ2-7; D uncertain. The J call may be mistaken, given a closer DNA end match to TRBJ2-5. The CDR3 is made up of 14 amino acids. Germline CDR1 is MNHEY and CDR2 is SVGEGT. The CDR3 DNA is TGTGCCAGCAGGCTAGTGGGAACTCAAGAGACCCAGTACTTC. Protein product: CASRLVGTQETQYF.

In its sample, this clonotype was seen a few times. The gene calls are TRBV4-3 and TRBJ2-7; 11 nucleotides match TRBD2. The V gene end was trimmed by 3 bases and the J gene end by 1 base; junction bases not matched to a gene: 2. The germline CDR1 and CDR2 sequences are LGHNA and YSLEER. The CDR3 loop spans 15 amino acids. The CDR3 is CASSHGTSGSYEQYF. In DNA form, the CDR3 reads TGCGCCAGCAGCCATGGGACTAGCGGATCCTACGAGCAGTACTTC.